This entry features one T cell receptor beta chain sequence. The assay was immunoSEQ multiplex PCR, and TCRdb's table has in-frame clones only and misses some. The table has about 310,000 clones, roughly 84% seen once; the top ten hold 1%. This specimen belongs to a study of blood T cell repertoires in COVID-19. On the study more broadly: Sources were T cells, B-cell-depleted T cells, or PBMCs; the material itself was cDNA or gDNA.

Trimming pared 5 bases from V and 2 bases from J, leaving 4 bases between. The germline V gene encodes CDR1 SNHLY and CDR2 FYNNEI. This CDR3 region has 11 residues. The origin of this receptor is a man between 50 and 59 years old with active or convalescent COVID-19. The sample taken for sequencing was peripheral blood. The chain is built from TRBV2 and TRBJ2-7; D is ambiguous. The CDR3 sequence: CASSYTYEQYF. Here the CDR3 DNA reads TGTGCCAGCAGTTACACCTACGAGCAGTACTTC.